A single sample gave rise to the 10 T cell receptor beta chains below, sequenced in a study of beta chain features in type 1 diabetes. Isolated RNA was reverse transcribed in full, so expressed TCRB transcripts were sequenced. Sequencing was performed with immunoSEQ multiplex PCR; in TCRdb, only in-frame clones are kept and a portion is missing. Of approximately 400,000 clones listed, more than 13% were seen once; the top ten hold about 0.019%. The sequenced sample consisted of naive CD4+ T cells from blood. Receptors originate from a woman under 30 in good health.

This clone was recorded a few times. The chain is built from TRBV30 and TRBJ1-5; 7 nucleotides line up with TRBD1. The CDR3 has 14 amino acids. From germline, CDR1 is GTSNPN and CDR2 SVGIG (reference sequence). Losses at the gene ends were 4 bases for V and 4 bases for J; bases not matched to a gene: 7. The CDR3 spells CAWNTGTVNQPQHF. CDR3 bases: TGTGCCTGGAATACAGGGACAGTAAATCAGCCCCAGCATTTT.

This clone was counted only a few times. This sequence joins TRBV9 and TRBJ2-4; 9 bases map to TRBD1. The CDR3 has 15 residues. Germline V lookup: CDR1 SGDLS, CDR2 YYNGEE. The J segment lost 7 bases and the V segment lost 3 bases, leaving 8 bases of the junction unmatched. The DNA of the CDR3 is TGTGCCAGCAGCGAGGCGGGACAGGGTCTTAACATTCAGTACTTC. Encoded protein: CASSEAGQGLNIQYF.

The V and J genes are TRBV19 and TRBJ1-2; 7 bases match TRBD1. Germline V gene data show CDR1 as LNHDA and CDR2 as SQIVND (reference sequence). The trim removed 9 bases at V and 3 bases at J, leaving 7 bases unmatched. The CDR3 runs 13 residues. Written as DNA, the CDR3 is TGTGCCAGCGAGGACAGGACCTACTATGGCTACACCTTC. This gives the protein CASEDRTYYGYTF. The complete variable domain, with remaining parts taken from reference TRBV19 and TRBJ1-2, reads DGGITQSPKYLFRKEGQNVTLSCEQNLNHDAMYWYRQDPGQGLRLIYYSQIVNDFQKGDIAEGYSVSREKKESFPLTVTSAQKNPTAFYLCASEDRTYYGYTFGSGTRLTVV.

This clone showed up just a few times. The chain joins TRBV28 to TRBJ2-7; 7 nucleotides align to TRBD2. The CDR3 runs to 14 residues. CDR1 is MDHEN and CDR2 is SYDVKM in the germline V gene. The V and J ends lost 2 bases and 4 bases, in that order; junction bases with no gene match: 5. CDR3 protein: CASSLSGREYEQYF. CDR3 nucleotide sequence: TGTGCCAGCAGTTTAAGTGGGAGGGAATACGAGCAGTACTTC.

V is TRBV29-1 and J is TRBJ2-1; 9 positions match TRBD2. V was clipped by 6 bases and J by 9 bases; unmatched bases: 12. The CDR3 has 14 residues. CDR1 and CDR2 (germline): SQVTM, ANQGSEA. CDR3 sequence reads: CSVGGLAGEIEQFF. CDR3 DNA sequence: TGCAGCGTGGGGGGGTTAGCGGGAGAAATTGAGCAGTTCTTC.

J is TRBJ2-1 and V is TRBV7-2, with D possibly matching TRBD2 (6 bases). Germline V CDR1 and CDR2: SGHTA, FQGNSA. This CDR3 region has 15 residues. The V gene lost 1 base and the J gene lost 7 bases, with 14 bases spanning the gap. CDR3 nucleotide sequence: TGTGCCAGCAGCTTAGAGGCGGGGATCGCGAATGAGCAGTTCTTC. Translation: CASSLEAGIANEQFF. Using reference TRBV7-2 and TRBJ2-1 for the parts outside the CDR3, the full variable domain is GAGVSQSPSNKVTEKGKDVELRCDPISGHTALYWYRQSLGQGLEFLIYFQGNSAPDKSGLPSDRFSAERTGGSVSTLTIQRTQQEDSAVYLCASSLEAGIANEQFFGPGTRLTVL.

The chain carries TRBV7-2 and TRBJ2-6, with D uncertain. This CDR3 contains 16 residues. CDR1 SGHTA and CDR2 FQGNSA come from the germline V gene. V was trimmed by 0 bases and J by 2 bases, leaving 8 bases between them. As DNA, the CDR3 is TGTGCCAGCAGCTTAGCCTTCCCTACTGGGGCCAACGTCCTGACTTTC. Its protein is CASSLAFPTGANVLTF.

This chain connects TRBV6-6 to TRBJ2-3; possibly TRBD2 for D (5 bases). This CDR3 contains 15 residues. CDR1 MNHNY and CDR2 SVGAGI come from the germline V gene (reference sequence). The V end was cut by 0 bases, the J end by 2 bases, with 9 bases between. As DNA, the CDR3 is TGTGCCAGCAGTTACTCGAGAGCGGTCACAGATACGCAGTATTTT. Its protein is CASSYSRAVTDTQYF.

This CDR3 is CATSRGSNPTDTQYF. CDR3 nucleotide sequence: TGTGCCACCAGCAGAGGCAGTAACCCCACAGATACGCAGTATTTT. This chain connects TRBV15 to TRBJ2-3; D is unresolved. Trimming shortened V by 1 base and J by 2 bases, and 10 bases separated the two germline ends. Per germline, CDR1 LNHNV and CDR2 YYDKDF (reference sequence). The CDR3 totals 15 residues.

The CDR3 coding sequence is TGTGCCAGCAGTGAATCCGGACAGGTGGTGGAGACCCAGTACTTC. Amino acids: CASSESGQVVETQYF. This chain links TRBV25-1 with TRBJ2-5; 7 nucleotides align to TRBD1. V lost 1 base and J lost 5; bases outside the gene matches: 7. CDR3 length: 15 residues. Germline V gene lookup returns CDR1 MGHDK and CDR2 SYGVNS.